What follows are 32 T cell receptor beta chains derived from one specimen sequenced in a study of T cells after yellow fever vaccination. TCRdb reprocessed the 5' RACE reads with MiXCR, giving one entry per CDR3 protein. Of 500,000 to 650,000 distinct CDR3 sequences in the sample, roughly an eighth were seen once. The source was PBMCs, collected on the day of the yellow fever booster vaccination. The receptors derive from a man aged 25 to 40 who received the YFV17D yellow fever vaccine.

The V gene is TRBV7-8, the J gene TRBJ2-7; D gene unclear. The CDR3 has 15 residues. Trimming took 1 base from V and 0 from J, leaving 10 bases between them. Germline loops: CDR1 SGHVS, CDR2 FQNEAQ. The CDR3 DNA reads TGTGCCAGCAGCTTAGTGGGCAGCCACTCCTACGAGCAGTACTTC. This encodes CASSLVGSHSYEQYF.

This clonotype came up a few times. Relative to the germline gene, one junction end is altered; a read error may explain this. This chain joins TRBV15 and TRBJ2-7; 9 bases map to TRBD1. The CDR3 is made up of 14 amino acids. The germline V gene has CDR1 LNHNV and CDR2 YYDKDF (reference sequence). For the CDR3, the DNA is TGTGCCACCAGCAGAGATACGGCGGGACAGGGTATGAACTTC. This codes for CATSRDTAGQGMNF. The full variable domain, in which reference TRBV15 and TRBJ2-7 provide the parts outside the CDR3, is DAMVIQNPRYQVTQFGKPVTLSCSQTLNHNVMYWYQQKSSQAPKLLFHYYDKDFNNEADTPDNFQSRRPNTSFCFLDIRSPGLGDTAMYLCATSRDTAGQGMNFGPGTRLTVT.

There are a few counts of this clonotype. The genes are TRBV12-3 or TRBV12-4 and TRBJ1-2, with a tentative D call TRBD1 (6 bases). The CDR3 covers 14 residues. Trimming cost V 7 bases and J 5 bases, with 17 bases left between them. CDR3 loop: CASKDNRDEYGYTF. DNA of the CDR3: TGTGCCAGCAAGGACAACAGGGATGAATATGGCTACACCTTC.

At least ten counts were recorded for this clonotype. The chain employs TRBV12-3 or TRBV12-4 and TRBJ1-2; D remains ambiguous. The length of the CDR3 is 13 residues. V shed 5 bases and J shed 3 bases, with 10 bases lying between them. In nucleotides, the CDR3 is TGTGCCAGCAGTCCCGACGGTTACTATGGCTACACCTTC. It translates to CASSPDGYYGYTF.

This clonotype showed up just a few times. The CDR3 sequence is CSAPPGTRGGTQYF. CDR3 DNA: TGCAGTGCTCCTCCCGGGACTCGTGGGGGGACCCAGTACTTC. The V gene is TRBV20-1, the J gene TRBJ2-5, with D maybe TRBD2 (6 bases). This CDR3 is 14 amino acids long. Deletions cut 5 bases from V and 7 bases from J, with 20 bases between. Germline V CDR1 and CDR2: DFQATT, SNEGSKA (reference sequence).

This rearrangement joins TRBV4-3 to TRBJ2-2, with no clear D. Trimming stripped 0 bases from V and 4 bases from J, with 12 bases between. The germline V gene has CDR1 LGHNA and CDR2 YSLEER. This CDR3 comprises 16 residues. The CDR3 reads CASSQDKGPRTGELFF. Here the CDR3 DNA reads TGCGCCAGCAGCCAAGATAAAGGACCACGCACCGGGGAGCTGTTTTTT.

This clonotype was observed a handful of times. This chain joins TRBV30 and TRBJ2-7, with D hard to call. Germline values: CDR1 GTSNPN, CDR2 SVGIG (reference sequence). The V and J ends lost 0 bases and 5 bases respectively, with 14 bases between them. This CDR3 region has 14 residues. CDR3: CAWSVRLLGNEQYF. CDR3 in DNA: TGTGCCTGGAGTGTGCGGTTATTAGGGAACGAGCAGTACTTC.

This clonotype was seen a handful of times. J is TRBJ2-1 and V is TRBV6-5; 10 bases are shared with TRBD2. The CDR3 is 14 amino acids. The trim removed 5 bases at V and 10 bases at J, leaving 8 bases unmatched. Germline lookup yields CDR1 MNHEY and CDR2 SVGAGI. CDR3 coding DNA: TGTGCCAGCAGTACTAGCGGGGTTTACAGAGAGCAGTTCTTC. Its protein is CASSTSGVYREQFF.

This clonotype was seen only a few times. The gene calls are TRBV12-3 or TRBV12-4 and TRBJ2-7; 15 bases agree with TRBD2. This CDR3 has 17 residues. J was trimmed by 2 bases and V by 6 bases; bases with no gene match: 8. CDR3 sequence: CASSPGLAGGKPYEQYF. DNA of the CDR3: TGTGCCAGCAGCCCCGGACTAGCGGGAGGGAAGCCCTACGAGCAGTACTTC.

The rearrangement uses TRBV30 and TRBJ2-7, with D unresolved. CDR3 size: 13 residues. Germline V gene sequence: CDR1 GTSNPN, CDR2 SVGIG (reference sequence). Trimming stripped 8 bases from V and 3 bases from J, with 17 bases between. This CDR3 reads CAVAPPPIYEQYF. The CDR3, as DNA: TGTGCCGTAGCCCCTCCCCCTATCTACGAGCAGTACTTC.

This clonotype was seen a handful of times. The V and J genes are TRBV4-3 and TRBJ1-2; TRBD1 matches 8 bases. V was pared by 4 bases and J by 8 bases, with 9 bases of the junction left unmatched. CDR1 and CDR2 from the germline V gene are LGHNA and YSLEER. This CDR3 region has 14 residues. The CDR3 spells CASSPMEGTGGYTF. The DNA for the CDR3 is TGCGCCAGCAGCCCTATGGAGGGGACAGGAGGCTACACCTTC.

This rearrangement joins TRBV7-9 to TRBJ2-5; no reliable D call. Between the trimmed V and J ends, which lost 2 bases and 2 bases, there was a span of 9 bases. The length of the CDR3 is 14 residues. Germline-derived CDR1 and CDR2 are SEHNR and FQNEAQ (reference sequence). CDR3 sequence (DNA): TGTGCCAGCAGCTTACGGTGGGAACAAGAGACCCAGTACTTC. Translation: CASSLRWEQETQYF.

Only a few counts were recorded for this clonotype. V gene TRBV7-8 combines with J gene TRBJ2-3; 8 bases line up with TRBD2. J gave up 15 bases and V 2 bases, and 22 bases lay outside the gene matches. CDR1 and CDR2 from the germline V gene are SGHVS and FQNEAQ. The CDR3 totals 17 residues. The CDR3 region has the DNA TGTGCCAGCAGCTTACATGTGGGCGGGAGGACAGATACGCACCCCTATTTT. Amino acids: CASSLHVGGRTDTHPYF.

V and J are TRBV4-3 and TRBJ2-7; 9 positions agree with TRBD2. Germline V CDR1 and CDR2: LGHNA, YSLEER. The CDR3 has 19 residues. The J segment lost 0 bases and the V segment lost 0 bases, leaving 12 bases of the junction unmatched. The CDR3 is CASSQESRLAVGYSYEQYF. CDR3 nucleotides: TGCGCCAGCAGCCAAGAGTCGAGACTAGCGGTAGGATACTCCTACGAGCAGTACTTC.

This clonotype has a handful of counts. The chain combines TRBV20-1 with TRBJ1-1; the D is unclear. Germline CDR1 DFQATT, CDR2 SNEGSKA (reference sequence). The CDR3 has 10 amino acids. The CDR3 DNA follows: TGCACTACCTCGGAGTTAGCAGCTTTCTTT. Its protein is CTTSELAAFF.

The CDR3: CASSVLGIQETQYF. The CDR3 DNA reads as TGTGCCAGCAGCGTACTTGGGATTCAAGAGACCCAGTACTTC. The chain uses TRBV9 and TRBJ2-5; D unclear. CDR1 SGDLS and CDR2 YYNGEE come from the germline V gene. The CDR3 consists of 14 residues. Trimming removed 1 base from V and 2 bases from J, with 9 bases in between.

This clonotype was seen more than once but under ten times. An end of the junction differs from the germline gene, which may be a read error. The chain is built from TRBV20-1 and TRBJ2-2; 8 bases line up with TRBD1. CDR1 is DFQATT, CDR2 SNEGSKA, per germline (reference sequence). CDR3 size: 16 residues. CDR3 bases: TGCTGTGCTAGAGATACAGGGGGACCGAACACCGGGGAGCTGTTTTTT. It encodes CCARDTGGPNTGELFF.

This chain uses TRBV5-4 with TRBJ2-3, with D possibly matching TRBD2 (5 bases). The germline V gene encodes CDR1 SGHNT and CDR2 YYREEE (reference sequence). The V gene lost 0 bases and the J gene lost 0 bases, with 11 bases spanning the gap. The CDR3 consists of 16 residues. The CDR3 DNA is TGTGCCAGCAGCTTGGCCGGACTCAAAAGCACAGATACGCAGTATTTT. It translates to CASSLAGLKSTDTQYF.

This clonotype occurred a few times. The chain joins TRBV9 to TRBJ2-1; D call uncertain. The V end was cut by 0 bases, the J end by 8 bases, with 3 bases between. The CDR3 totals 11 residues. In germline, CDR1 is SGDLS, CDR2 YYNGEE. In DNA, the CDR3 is TGTGCCAGCAGCGTAGAGGATGAGCAGTTCTTC. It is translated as CASSVEDEQFF.

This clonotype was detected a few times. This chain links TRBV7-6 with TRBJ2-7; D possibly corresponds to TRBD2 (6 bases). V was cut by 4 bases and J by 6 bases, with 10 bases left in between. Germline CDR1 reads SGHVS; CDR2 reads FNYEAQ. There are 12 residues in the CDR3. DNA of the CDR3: TGTGCCAGCAGCTGGGGTAGCGGCGAGCAGTACTTC. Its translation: CASSWGSGEQYF.

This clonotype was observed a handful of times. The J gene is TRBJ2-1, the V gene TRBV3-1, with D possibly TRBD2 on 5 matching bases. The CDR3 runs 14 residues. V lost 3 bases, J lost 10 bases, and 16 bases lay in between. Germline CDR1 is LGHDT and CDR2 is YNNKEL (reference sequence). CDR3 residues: CASSQKRSRGEQFF. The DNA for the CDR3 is TGTGCCAGCAGCCAGAAGCGGTCGCGAGGGGAGCAGTTCTTC.

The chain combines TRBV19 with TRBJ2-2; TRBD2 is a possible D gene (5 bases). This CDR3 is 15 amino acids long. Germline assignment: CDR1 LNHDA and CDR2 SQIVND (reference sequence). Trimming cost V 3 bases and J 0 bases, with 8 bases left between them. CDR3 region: CASSMAGTNTGELFF. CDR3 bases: TGTGCCAGTAGTATGGCGGGTACGAACACCGGGGAGCTGTTTTTT.

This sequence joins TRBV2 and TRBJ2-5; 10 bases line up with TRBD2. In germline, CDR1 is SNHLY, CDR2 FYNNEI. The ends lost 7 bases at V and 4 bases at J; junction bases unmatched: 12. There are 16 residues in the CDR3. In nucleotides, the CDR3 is TGTGCCAGCAATCAGCGGGAGGGCCTAGGGATAGAGACCCAGTACTTC. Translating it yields CASNQREGLGIETQYF.

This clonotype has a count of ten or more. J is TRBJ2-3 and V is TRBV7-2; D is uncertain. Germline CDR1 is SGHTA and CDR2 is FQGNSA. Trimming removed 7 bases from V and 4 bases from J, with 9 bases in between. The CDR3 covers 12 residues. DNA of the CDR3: TGTGCCAGCACCAGTGGGGCAGATACGCAGTATTTT. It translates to CASTSGADTQYF. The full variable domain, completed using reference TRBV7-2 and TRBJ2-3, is GAGVSQSPSNKVTEKGKDVELRCDPISGHTALYWYRQSLGQGLEFLIYFQGNSAPDKSGLPSDRFSAERTGGSVSTLTIQRTQQEDSAVYLCASTSGADTQYFGPGTRLTVL.

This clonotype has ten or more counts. CDR3: CASSSGQGNQPQHF. The CDR3 DNA sequence: TGTGCCAGCAGTTCGGGACAGGGCAATCAGCCCCAGCATTTT. The gene calls are TRBV12-3 or TRBV12-4 and TRBJ1-5; 8 nucleotides align to TRBD1. This CDR3 comprises 14 residues. V was pared by 4 bases and J by 2 bases, with 1 base of the junction left unmatched.

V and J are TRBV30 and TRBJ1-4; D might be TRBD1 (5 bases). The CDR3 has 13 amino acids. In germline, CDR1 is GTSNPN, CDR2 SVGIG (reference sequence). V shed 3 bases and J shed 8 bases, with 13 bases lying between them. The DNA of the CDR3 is TGTGCCTGGAGGCTGGGGGGAGGCGAAAAACTGTTTTTT. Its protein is CAWRLGGGEKLFF.

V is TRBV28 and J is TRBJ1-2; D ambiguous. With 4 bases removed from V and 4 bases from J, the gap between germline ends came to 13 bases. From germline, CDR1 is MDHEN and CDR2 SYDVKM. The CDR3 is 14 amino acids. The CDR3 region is CASSSPRGVYGYTF. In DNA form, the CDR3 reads TGTGCCAGCAGTTCCCCACGCGGGGTCTATGGCTACACCTTC.

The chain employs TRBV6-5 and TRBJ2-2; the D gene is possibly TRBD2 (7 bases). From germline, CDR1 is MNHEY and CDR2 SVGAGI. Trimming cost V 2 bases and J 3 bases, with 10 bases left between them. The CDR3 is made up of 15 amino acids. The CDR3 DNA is TGTGCCAGCAGTTACGGGAGGGGGGACACCGGGGAGCTGTTTTTT. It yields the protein CASSYGRGDTGELFF.

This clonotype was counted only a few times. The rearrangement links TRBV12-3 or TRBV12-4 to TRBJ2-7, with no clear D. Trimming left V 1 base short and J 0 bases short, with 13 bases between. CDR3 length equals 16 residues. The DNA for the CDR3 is TGTGCCAGCAGTTTAGACCCCGATGGTGGCTCCTACGAGCAGTACTTC. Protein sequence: CASSLDPDGGSYEQYF.

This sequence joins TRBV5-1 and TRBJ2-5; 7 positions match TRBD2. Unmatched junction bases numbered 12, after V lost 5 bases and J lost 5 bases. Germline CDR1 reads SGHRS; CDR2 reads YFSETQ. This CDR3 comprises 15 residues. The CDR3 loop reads CASSSGGSIQETQYF. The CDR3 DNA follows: TGCGCCAGCAGTTCGGGGGGATCCATCCAGGAGACCCAGTACTTC.

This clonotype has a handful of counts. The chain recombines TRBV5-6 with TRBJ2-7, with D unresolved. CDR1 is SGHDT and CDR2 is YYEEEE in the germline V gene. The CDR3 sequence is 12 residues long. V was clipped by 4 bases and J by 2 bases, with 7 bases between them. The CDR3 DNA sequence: TGTGCCAGCAGCAAGGTTACCTACGAGCAGTACTTC. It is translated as CASSKVTYEQYF.

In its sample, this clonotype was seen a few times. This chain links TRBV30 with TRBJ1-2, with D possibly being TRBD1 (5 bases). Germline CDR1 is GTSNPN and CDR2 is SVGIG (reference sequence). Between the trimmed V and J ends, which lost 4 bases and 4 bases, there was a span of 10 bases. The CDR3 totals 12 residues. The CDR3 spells CAWTRGGYGYTF. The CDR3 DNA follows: TGTGCCTGGACGAGGGGCGGCTATGGCTACACCTTC.